The T cell receptor beta chain described here comes from a study of CD8 T cells in ankylosing spondylitis (dated by TCRdb to the late 2010s). At the level of the whole study: The study set out to find disease-linked TCR variants by profiling T cell receptor beta repertoires in ankylosing spondylitis patients and healthy donors. The full study cohort was made up of about 25 ankylosing spondylitis patients and some 100 healthy donors. Samples of peripheral blood were taken, and for ankylosing spondylitis patients, synovial fluid was collected as well.

Sequenced using an Illumina HiSeq 2500. TCR beta libraries were prepared by quantitative 5'-RACE with molecular barcodes. The original pipeline was this. Disease-linked TCR variants were identified with a new computational method built on a probabilistic model of VDJ rearrangement. TCRdb reprocessing: public reads trimmed at Q25 with fastp, clones called with MiXCR, in-frame beta chains kept. One record per CDR3 amino acid sequence lists the most common genes and DNA. The V and J calls shown here were made by TCRdb, not taken from the authors' results. This sample has fewer than 250,000 distinct CDR3 sequences in its table, and 10% to 13% of those were observed once. In total, the top ten clones hold about 3% of the sample. From the germline V gene, CDR1 is SGHDT and CDR2 is YYEEEE. V loses 2 bases at its end and J loses 0 bases; junction bases beyond the gene matches: 4. From the cysteine up to the phenylalanine, the CDR3 has a length of 15 residues. The DNA shown is the 45-base CDR3, in frame from base 1.

There are many counts of this clonotype. There is no known antigen for this receptor. There are no base qualities to consult, and no much larger clone falls within one base. Study-wide conclusions, independent of this receptor: Some of the motif variants had been reported before in the synovial fluid and blood of reactive arthritis patients, a finding that suggests common disease-initiation mechanisms. The disease-linked clones showed a CD8+ phenotype and occurred at relatively low frequencies in peripheral blood. The disease-linked clones were reported to be significantly enriched in matched synovial fluid samples from ankylosing spondylitis patients. Blood from ankylosing spondylitis patients appeared to be characterized by a TCR beta motif made up of several highly homologous amino acid variants.

This receptor chain uses TRBV5-6 and TRBJ2-7, and TRBD2 matches 8 of the central bases. Sequenced sample: blood, either unsorted or a sorted T cell fraction (not recorded which). This TCR derives from a male donor with ankylosing spondylitis or in good health (not recorded which). CDR3 protein: CASSFSGASSYEQYF. The DNA reads as follows: TGTGCCAGCAGCTTTAGCGGGGCTAGCTCCTACGAGCAGTACTTC.